This passage covers 17 T cell receptor beta chains from one sample sequenced in a study of blood T cell repertoires in COVID-19. TCRdb's table, derived via immunoSEQ multiplex PCR, lists solely in-frame clones and lacks some. This table has about 210,000 clones, 80% to 90% appearing once. The sample comprised peripheral blood. Receptors were obtained from a man aged 55-75 years who had recovered from COVID-19.

The chain employs TRBV5-1 and TRBJ2-2; possibly TRBD1 for D (6 bases). There are 15 residues in the CDR3. V was pared by 2 bases and J by 7 bases, with 15 bases between. Germline V gene lookup returns CDR1 SGHRS and CDR2 YFSETQ. The CDR3 region has the DNA TGCGCCAGCAGCTTTGACAGGACCCTCGGCGGGGAGCTGTTTTTT. This gives the protein CASSFDRTLGGELFF.

The J gene is TRBJ2-7, the V gene TRBV6-2 or TRBV6-3, with D possibly TRBD2 on 5 matching bases. Trimming took 2 bases from V and 6 from J, leaving 8 bases between them. Per germline, CDR1 MNHEY and CDR2 SVGEGT. The CDR3 totals 12 residues. The CDR3 here is CASSYGRTEQYF. In nucleotides, the CDR3 is TGTGCCAGCAGTTACGGGAGAACCGAGCAGTACTTC.

The chain couples TRBV5-1 to TRBJ2-7; 8 bases map to TRBD1. The CDR3 has 13 residues. The germline V gene encodes CDR1 SGHRS and CDR2 YFSETQ. V dropped 3 bases and J dropped 11; count of bases not matched to a gene: 10. The CDR3 sequence: CASSSTDRVKKYF. Written as DNA, the CDR3 is TGCGCCAGCAGCTCAACGGACAGGGTTAAAAAGTACTTC. Drawing the rest from reference TRBV5-1 and TRBJ2-7, the complete variable domain is KAGVTQTPRYLIKTRGQQVTLSCSPISGHRSVSWYQQTPGQGLQFLFEYFSETQRNKGNFPGRFSGRQFSNSRSEMNVSTLELGDSALYLCASSSTDRVKKYFGPGTRLTVT.

J is TRBJ2-1 and V is TRBV9; the match to TRBD1 covers 9 bases. This CDR3 contains 17 residues. The trim removed 0 bases at V and 4 bases at J, leaving 8 bases unmatched. CDR1 SGDLS and CDR2 YYNGEE come from the germline V gene. CDR3 protein: CASSVEIGQGSYNEQFF. CDR3 coding DNA: TGTGCCAGCAGCGTAGAGATTGGACAGGGGTCTTACAATGAGCAGTTCTTC.

Only a few counts were recorded for this clone. V usage is TRBV19 and J usage is TRBJ1-5; 9 nucleotides line up with TRBD1. Germline CDR1 LNHDA, CDR2 SQIVND (reference sequence). The ends lost 5 bases at V and 6 bases at J; junction bases unmatched: 11. The CDR3 is 16 residues long. As DNA, the CDR3 is TGTGCCAGTAGTCCCCCCGGGACAGGGCAGGGTCAGCCCCAGCATTTT. Encoded protein: CASSPPGTGQGQPQHF.

This rearrangement joins TRBV18 to TRBJ1-5; no reliable D call. Germline V lookup: CDR1 KGHSH, CDR2 LQKENI. V was trimmed by 2 bases and J by 3 bases, leaving 14 bases between them. The CDR3 sequence is 16 residues long. The CDR3 is CASSPSLGDFNQPQHF. The CDR3 DNA sequence: TGTGCCAGCTCACCAAGTCTCGGGGATTTCAATCAGCCCCAGCATTTT.

A single count supports this clone. The gene calls are TRBV5-1 and TRBJ2-3; TRBD2 aligns across 7 bases. The CDR3 extends over 18 amino acids. Germline values: CDR1 SGHRS, CDR2 YFSETQ. The trim removed 4 bases at V and 0 bases at J, leaving 14 bases unmatched. The DNA for the CDR3 is TGCGCCAGCAGCCTCTATCCACCTAGCGGAGCTAGCACAGATACGCAGTATTTT. Translated: CASSLYPPSGASTDTQYF.

The CDR3 spells CAVETVYEQFF. The CDR3 DNA sequence: TGTGCCGTAGAGACAGTTTACGAGCAGTTCTTC. The rearrangement uses TRBV27 and TRBJ2-1, with D tentatively TRBD1 (5 bases). This CDR3 is built from 11 residues. V lost 11 bases and J lost 10, with 15 bases in between. The germline V gene has CDR1 MNHEY and CDR2 SMNVEV (reference sequence).

The chain carries TRBV23-1 and TRBJ2-2; 8 bases are a match to TRBD1. TRBV23-1 is sorted into the ORF group, with uncertain function. The ends lost 2 bases at V and 7 bases at J; junction bases unmatched: 9. This CDR3 comprises 16 residues. CDR3 sequence: CASSQTDRAPCGELFF. The CDR3 DNA is TGCGCCAGCAGTCAAACGGACAGGGCACCCTGCGGGGAGCTGTTTTTT.

This clone was seen more than once but under ten times. This rearrangement joins TRBV29-1 to TRBJ1-5; D is unresolved. Trimming pared 1 base from V and 6 bases from J, leaving 13 bases between. This CDR3 is 14 amino acids long. Germline V gene lookup returns CDR1 SQVTM and CDR2 ANQGSEA. The CDR3 reads CSVEGEIPGQPQHF. Written as DNA, the CDR3 is TGCAGCGTTGAAGGGGAGATACCCGGTCAGCCCCAGCATTTT.

The chain joins TRBV10-1 to TRBJ2-1, with 14 bases matching TRBD2. Germline V gives CDR1 WNHNN, CDR2 SYGVQD (reference sequence). V shed 2 bases and J 8 bases; nucleotides not matched to a gene: 2. This CDR3 is 15 amino acids long. The CDR3 loop reads CASSEGTSGRDEQFF. The CDR3 coding sequence is TGCGCCAGCAGTGAGGGGACTAGCGGGAGAGATGAGCAGTTCTTC.

The chain recombines TRBV28 with TRBJ2-5; 8 bases are shared with TRBD1. This CDR3 comprises 14 residues. The germline CDR1 and CDR2 sequences are MDHEN and SYDVKM. The V segment lost 5 bases and the J segment 0 bases; nucleotides outside the gene matches: 2. CDR3 sequence reads: CASSAGGYQETQYF. CDR3 bases: TGTGCCAGCAGTGCAGGGGGCTACCAAGAGACCCAGTACTTC.

This clone was found once. The gene calls are TRBV10-3 and TRBJ1-3; TRBD1 matches 9 bases. Looked up from germline, CDR1 is ENHRY and CDR2 is SYGVKD. This CDR3 is built from 18 residues. V was clipped by 4 bases and J by 2 bases; unmatched bases: 12. CDR3 DNA: TGTGCCATCAGTGTGGTACAGGGGGCAGGGGGCACTGGAAACACCATATATTTT. This codes for CAISVVQGAGGTGNTIYF.

This rearrangement joins TRBV7-2 to TRBJ2-3; TRBD1 is a possible D gene (5 bases). This CDR3 is built from 16 residues. Trimming removed 5 bases at V and 3 bases at J, with 18 bases between. Germline V lookup: CDR1 SGHTA, CDR2 FQGNSA. CDR3 in amino acids: CASSEYLGATTDTQYF. CDR3 nucleotides: TGTGCCAGCAGCGAGTACTTAGGGGCCACGACAGATACGCAGTATTTT.

This clone was seen a handful of times. The chain recombines TRBV9 with TRBJ2-1; the D gene is possibly TRBD2 (6 bases). Germline V gives CDR1 SGDLS, CDR2 YYNGEE. This CDR3 region has 16 residues. The V and J ends lost 0 bases and 0 bases respectively, with 10 bases between them. The CDR3 spells CASSVGGATSYNEQFF. Written as DNA, the CDR3 is TGTGCCAGCAGCGTAGGCGGGGCCACCTCCTACAATGAGCAGTTCTTC. The entire variable domain, with the rest obtained from reference TRBV9 and TRBJ2-1, is as follows: DSGVTQTPKHLITATGQRVTLRCSPRSGDLSVYWYQQSLDQGLQFLIQYYNGEERAKGNILERFSAQQFPDLHSELNLSSLELGDSALYFCASSVGGATSYNEQFFGPGTRLTVL.

A single count supports this clone. J is TRBJ2-4 and V is TRBV5-1, with 13 bases matching TRBD2. With V trimmed by 1 base and J by 9 bases, 4 bases remained unmatched. The germline V gene has CDR1 SGHRS and CDR2 YFSETQ. CDR3 length: 15 residues. The CDR3 loop is CASSLTSGREGIQYF. For the CDR3, the DNA is TGCGCCAGCAGCTTGACTAGCGGGAGGGAGGGCATTCAGTACTTC. The whole variable domain, remainder taken from reference TRBV5-1 and TRBJ2-4, is KAGVTQTPRYLIKTRGQQVTLSCSPISGHRSVSWYQQTPGQGLQFLFEYFSETQRNKGNFPGRFSGRQFSNSRSEMNVSTLELGDSALYLCASSLTSGREGIQYFGAGTRLSVL.

This chain links TRBV6-6 with TRBJ2-1, with 8 bases identical to TRBD1. Germline-derived CDR1 and CDR2 are MNHNY and SVGAGI (reference sequence). The CDR3 is 18 amino acids. The V segment lost 5 bases and the J segment 7 bases; nucleotides outside the gene matches: 19. The CDR3 loop reads CASSPLPLGQGAVNEQFF. The CDR3 DNA reads as TGTGCCAGCAGTCCCCTTCCCCTCGGCCAGGGGGCGGTTAATGAGCAGTTCTTC.